The clone carrying this T cell receptor beta chain was seen at least ten times. This specimen belongs to a study of identical twins. TCRdb called the 5' RACE reads again in MiXCR, with one record for every CDR3 protein. The table lists 100,000 to 110,000 distinct CDR3 sequences, 5.9% of them singletons. In germline, CDR1 is MDHEN, CDR2 SYDVKM. This CDR3 is built from 14 residues. V was pared by 3 bases and J by 4 bases, with 3 bases of the junction left unmatched. Material for sequencing was memory T cells sorted from blood. The source is a woman in her fifties or sixties in good health. The chain couples TRBV28 to TRBJ1-2; 9 nucleotides line up with TRBD1. CDR3 region: CASSFGTGPYGYTF. CDR3 nucleotides: TGTGCCAGCAGTTTTGGGACAGGGCCCTATGGCTACACCTTC.